This entry concerns a single TCR beta chain. Using immunoSEQ multiplex PCR, the repertoire was profiled, and TCRdb retains in-frame clones only, with some absent. This sample has more than 70,000 clones, with approximately 88% found just once. The sample is drawn from a study of OX40 agonist ivuxolimab in advanced cancers. Study-level information: Patient treatment consisted of intravenous ivuxolimab administration every 2 weeks at 0.01 to 10 mg/kg. Participants, around 80% male, averaged 60 years of age, ranging from roughly 23 to 90.

The CDR3 consists of 15 residues. With 1 base clipped from V and 6 bases from J, the junction kept 6 bases outside the gene matches. Germline lookup yields CDR1 SGHRS and CDR2 YFSETQ. This specimen was CD4+ or CD8+ T cells sorted from blood, taken in a trial of the OX40 agonist ivuxolimab. The TCR comes from an adult with an advanced solid tumor such as melanoma, head and neck, liver or kidney cancer. The rearrangement uses TRBV5-1 and TRBJ1-5, with 8 nucleotides matching TRBD1. CDR3: CASSLTTGVVQPQHF. Written as DNA, the CDR3 is TGCGCCAGCAGCTTGACGACAGGGGTTGTTCAGCCCCAGCATTTT.